These T cell receptor beta chains were read from a single sample in a study of blood T cell repertoires in COVID-19. Profiling relied on immunoSEQ multiplex PCR, and the TCRdb table lists in-frame clones only, not all of them. This table holds around 140,000 clones, around nine tenths found once. Material for sequencing was peripheral blood. The receptors were sampled from a woman between 50 and 59 years old with active or convalescent COVID-19. Each CDR3 is given without its conserved first and last residue. Each record gives: V gene, CDR3 protein.

TRBV19 | ASTFTGVTEAF
TRBV5-4 | ASSLGGLAAGRIREQF
TRBV7-9 | ASTLSERAGVSGELF
TRBV30 | ASSGTINEQY
TRBV7-9 | ASSAGLSYEQY
TRBV9 | ASSSRLAGTGELF
TRBV6-6 | ASSFRHSNQPQH
TRBV6-6 | ASSLRNEQF
TRBV5-1 | ASSLAPDSGNTIY
TRBV5-4 | ASSAGGSQETQY
TRBV4-1 | ASSQDLTDTQY
TRBV3-1/TRBV3-2 | ASSQVGTRDEQY
TRBV12-3/TRBV12-4 | ASSSEPGELF
TRBV29-1 | SVSTTGAGAF
TRBV5-1 | ASSLGLAGGLNEQF
TRBV24-1 | ATSDPIQDGYT
TRBV3-1/TRBV3-2 | ASSPQDDLSPYNEQF
TRBV28 | ASSRPGQGYYGYT
TRBV20-1 | SASEIGTLDTEAF
TRBV7-9 | ASSLGGDYEQY
TRBV11-2 | ASSSFYRDSGNTIY
TRBV29-1 | SVLQVNTEAF
TRBV6-1 | ASSATLGFVVSSGANVLT
TRBV29-1 | SAGALEAF
TRBV19 | ASKNLRDSTTKGYGYT
TRBV7-6 | ASSSGGEGYEQF
TRBV25-1 | ASSESGSGEFVTQY
TRBV15 | ATSRDGAGRNEQF
TRBV19 | ASSPRTGSVEQY
TRBV19 | ASIGRTEAF
TRBV2 | ASVQGKYGYT
TRBV7-9 | ASNTGTSNQPQH